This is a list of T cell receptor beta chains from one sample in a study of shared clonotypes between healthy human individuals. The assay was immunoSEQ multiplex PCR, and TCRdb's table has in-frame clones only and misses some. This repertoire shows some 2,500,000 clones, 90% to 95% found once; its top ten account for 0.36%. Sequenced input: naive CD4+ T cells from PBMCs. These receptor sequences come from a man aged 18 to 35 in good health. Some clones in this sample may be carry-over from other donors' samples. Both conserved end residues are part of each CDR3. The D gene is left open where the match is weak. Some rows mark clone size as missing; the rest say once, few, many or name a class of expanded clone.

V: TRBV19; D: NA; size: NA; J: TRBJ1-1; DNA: TGTGCCAGTAGTATGGGGGGCTTCTTCCCCCCGGAAGCTTTCTTT; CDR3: CASSMGGFFPPEAFF
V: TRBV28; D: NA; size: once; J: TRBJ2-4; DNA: TGTGCCAGCAGTTTCTCCGGGTTAGCCAAAAACATTCAGTACTTC; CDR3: CASSFSGLAKNIQYF
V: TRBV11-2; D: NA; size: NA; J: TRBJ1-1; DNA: TGTGCCAGCAGCTATAGTTTGGTGAACACTGAAGCTTTCTTT; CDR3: CASSYSLVNTEAFF
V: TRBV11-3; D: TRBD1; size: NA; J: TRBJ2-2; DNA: TGTGCCAGCAGCTTAGGGGAGCGGACAGGGGAGGTGTTTTTT; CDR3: CASSLGERTGEVFF
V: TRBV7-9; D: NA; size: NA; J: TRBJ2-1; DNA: TGTGCCAGCAGCTCTCGGGGATCCTCCTACAATGAGCAGTTCTTC; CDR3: CASSSRGSSYNEQFF
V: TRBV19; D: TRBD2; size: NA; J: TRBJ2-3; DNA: TGTGCCAGTAGTCGCGGGAGCGGGGCAGATACGCAGTATTTT; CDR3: CASSRGSGADTQYF
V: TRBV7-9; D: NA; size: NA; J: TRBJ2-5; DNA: TGTGCCGTGAGCCAAGAGACCCAGTACTTC; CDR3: CAVSQETQYF
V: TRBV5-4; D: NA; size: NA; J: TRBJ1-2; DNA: TGTGCCAGCAGCTTGGCCAGGGGAGTCTATGGCTACACCTTC; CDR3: CASSLARGVYGYTF
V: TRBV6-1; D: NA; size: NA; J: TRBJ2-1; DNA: TGTGCCAGCAGAACCGAGACGGGTTCCTACAATGAGCAGTTCTTC; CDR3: CASRTETGSYNEQFF
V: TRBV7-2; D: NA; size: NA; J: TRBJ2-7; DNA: TGTGCCAGCAGCTCCGTGGGGGCGGCAAGCTCCTACGAGCAGTACTTC; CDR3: CASSSVGAASSYEQYF
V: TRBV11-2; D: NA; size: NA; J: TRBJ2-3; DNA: TGTGCCAGCAGCTTAGTTTTGACCGGAGATACGCAGTATTTT; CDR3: CASSLVLTGDTQYF
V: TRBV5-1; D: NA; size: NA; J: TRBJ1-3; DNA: TGCGCCAGCAGCTTGGAACAGGGAGGAGGTGGAAACACCATATATTTT; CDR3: CASSLEQGGGGNTIYF
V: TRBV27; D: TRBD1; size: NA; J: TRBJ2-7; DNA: TGTGCCAGCAGTTCTCTGACAGGGGTGTCTTACGAGCAGTACTTC; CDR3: CASSSLTGVSYEQYF
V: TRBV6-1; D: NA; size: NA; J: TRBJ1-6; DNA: TGTGCCAGCAGTACTCGCGGGAATTCACCCCTCCACTTT; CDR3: CASSTRGNSPLHF
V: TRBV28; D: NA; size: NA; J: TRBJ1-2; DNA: TGTGCCAGCAGTTATTCCGGGCTTAACTATGGCTACACCTTC; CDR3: CASSYSGLNYGYTF
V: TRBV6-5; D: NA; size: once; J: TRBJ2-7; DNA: TGTGCCAGCAGTTACTCACATAGCTCCTACGAGCAGTACTTC; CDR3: CASSYSHSSYEQYF
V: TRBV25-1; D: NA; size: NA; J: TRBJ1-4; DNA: TGTGCCAGCAGTGAATTGGGTCAGGGATGGAATGAAAAACTGTTTTTT; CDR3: CASSELGQGWNEKLFF
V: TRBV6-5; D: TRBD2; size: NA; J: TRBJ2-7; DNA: TGTGCCAGCAGGGGGCGGGGAGGGAACGAGCAGTACTTC; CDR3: CASRGRGGNEQYF
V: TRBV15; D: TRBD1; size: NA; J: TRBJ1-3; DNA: TGTGCCACCAGCAGGGGAGGGAGGGACAGCAGCTCTGGAAACACCATATATTTT; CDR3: CATSRGGRDSSSGNTIYF
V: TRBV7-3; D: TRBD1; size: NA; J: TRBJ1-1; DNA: TGTGCCAGCAGCCCAGGACAGGGAAGGGGGAACACTGAAGCTTTCTTT; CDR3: CASSPGQGRGNTEAFF
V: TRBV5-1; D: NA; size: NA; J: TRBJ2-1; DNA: TGCGCCAGCAGCTTGTCGCTAGCAGGGATATCCTACAATGAGCAGTTCTTC; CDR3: CASSLSLAGISYNEQFF
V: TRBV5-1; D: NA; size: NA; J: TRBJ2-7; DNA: TGCGCCAGCAGACTCTCTCTTTCTAGCGAGCAGTACTTC; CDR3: CASRLSLSSEQYF
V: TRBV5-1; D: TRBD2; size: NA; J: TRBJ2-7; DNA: TGCGCCAGCAGCACGGGACTAGCGGGCTCGGCCCACTACGAGCAGTACTTC; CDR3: CASSTGLAGSAHYEQYF
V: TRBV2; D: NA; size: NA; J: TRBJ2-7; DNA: TGTGCCAGCCGGGACACTGTATACGAGCAGTACTTC; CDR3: CASRDTVYEQYF
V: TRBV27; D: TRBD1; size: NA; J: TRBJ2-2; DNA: TGTGCCAGCAGTTTAAAACCTGGCAGGGGGACGGGGAACACCGGGGAGCTGTTTTTT; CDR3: CASSLKPGRGTGNTGELFF
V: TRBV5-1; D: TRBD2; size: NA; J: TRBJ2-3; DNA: TGCGCCAGCAGCACCGGGACTAGCGGAACTAGCACAGATACGCAGTATTTT; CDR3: CASSTGTSGTSTDTQYF
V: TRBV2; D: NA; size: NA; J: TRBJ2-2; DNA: TGTGCCAGCAGTGTAGAGGGCGGGAACACCGGGGAGCTGTTTTTT; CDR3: CASSVEGGNTGELFF
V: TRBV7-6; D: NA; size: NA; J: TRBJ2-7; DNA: TGTGCCAGCAGCTTAAACATCCGAGAGGACGAGCAGTACTTC; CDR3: CASSLNIREDEQYF
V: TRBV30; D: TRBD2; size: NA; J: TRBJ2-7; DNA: TGTGCCCGGGACCCTGTGAGCGGGAGCCCCCGGAGGGAGCAGTACTTC; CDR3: CARDPVSGSPRREQYF
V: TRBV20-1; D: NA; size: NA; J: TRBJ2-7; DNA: TGCAGTGCCACTTATGGGGGCGAGCAGTACTTC; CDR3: CSATYGGEQYF
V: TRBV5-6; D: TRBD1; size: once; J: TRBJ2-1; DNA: TGTGCCAGCAGCTTAGACAGGGGGGCCTCCTACAATGAGCAGTTCTTC; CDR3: CASSLDRGASYNEQFF
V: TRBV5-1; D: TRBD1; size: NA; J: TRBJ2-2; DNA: TGCGCCAGCGGGGGGACAGGAGACACCGGGGAGCTGTTTTTT; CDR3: CASGGTGDTGELFF
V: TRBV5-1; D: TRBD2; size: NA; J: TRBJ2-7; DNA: TGCGCCAGCAGCGCTGCTGGCGGGAGGAGCTACGAGCAGTACTTC; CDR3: CASSAAGGRSYEQYF
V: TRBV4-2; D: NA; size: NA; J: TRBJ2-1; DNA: TGTGCCAGCAGCCAAGAAGAGACCCAGTACAATGAGCAGTTCTTC; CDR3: CASSQEETQYNEQFF
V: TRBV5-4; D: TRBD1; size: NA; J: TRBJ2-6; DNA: TGTGCCAGCAGCTCATCGGGCTCCCAGGGGGCCGGGGCCAACGTCCTGACTTTC; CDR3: CASSSSGSQGAGANVLTF
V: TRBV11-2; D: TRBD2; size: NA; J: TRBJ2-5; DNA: TGTGCCAGCACCGGGGGGGGGTCCCAGTACTTC; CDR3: CASTGGGSQYF
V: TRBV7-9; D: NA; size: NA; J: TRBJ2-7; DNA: TGTGCCAGCAGCGCCGGGATTTCCCGGCAGTACTTC; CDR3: CASSAGISRQYF
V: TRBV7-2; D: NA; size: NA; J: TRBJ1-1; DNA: TGTGCCAGCAGCTTAACGCTGAACACTGAAGCTTTCTTT; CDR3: CASSLTLNTEAFF
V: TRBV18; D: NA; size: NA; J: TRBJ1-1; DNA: TGTGCCAGCGGCTCAGGGATTATCACTGAAGCTTTCTTT; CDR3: CASGSGIITEAFF
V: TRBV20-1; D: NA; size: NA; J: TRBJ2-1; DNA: TGCAGTGCTAGAGAGAGGGTTGAGCAGTTCTTC; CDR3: CSARERVEQFF
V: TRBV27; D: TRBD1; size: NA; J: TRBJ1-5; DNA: TGTGCCAGCAGTTCTACTCTATCTGGACAGGGACAGCCCCAGCATTTT; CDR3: CASSSTLSGQGQPQHF
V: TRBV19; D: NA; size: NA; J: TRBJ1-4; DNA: TGTGCCAGTAGTATGCCCCGGGGAAAACTGTTTTTT; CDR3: CASSMPRGKLFF
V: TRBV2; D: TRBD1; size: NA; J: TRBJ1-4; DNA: TGTGCCAGCTGGGACAGGGGGCTATCTAATGAAAAACTGTTTTTT; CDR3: CASWDRGLSNEKLFF
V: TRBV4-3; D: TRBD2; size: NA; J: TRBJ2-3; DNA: TGCGCCAGCAGCCAAGCTCTACCGGGACTAGCGGGTGGAGATACGCAGTATTTT; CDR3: CASSQALPGLAGGDTQYF
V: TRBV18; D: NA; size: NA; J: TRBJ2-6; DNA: TGTGCCAGCTCACCACCGACGGGCGGCGTGGCTGGGGCCAACGTCCTGACTTTC; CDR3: CASSPPTGGVAGANVLTF
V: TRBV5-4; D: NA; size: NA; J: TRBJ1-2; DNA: TGTGCCAGCAGCTCGGGGAGGGCAGATTCTAACTATGGCTACACCTTC; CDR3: CASSSGRADSNYGYTF
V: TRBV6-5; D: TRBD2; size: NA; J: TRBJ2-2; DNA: TGTGCCAGCATGACTAGCGGCACCGGGGAGCTGTTTTTT; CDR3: CASMTSGTGELFF
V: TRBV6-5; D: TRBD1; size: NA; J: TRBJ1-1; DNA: TGTGCCAGCAAGCTGGGACAGGCATTCCGCACTGAAGCTTTCTTT; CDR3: CASKLGQAFRTEAFF
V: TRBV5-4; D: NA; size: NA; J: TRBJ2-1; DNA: TGTGCCAGCAATCCCCCCCCGAGCGGGCCATACAATGAGCAGTTCTTC; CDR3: CASNPPPSGPYNEQFF
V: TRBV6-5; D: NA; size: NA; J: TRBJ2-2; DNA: TGTGCCAGCAGTTACAAACCCCAACCGGGCACCGGGGAGCTGTTTTTT; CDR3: CASSYKPQPGTGELFF
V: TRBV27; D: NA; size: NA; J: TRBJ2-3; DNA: TGTGCCAGCACCCCGAGGGTCGGCCAGGGCGATACGCAGTATTTT; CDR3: CASTPRVGQGDTQYF
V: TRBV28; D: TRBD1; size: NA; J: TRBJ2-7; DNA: TGTGCCAGCGGTAGGGGACAGCGTACCCTCTACGAGCAGTACTTC; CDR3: CASGRGQRTLYEQYF
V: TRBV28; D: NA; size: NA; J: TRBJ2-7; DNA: TGTGCCAGCAGTTTCCGCGGCAGACTCTACGAGCAGTACTTC; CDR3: CASSFRGRLYEQYF